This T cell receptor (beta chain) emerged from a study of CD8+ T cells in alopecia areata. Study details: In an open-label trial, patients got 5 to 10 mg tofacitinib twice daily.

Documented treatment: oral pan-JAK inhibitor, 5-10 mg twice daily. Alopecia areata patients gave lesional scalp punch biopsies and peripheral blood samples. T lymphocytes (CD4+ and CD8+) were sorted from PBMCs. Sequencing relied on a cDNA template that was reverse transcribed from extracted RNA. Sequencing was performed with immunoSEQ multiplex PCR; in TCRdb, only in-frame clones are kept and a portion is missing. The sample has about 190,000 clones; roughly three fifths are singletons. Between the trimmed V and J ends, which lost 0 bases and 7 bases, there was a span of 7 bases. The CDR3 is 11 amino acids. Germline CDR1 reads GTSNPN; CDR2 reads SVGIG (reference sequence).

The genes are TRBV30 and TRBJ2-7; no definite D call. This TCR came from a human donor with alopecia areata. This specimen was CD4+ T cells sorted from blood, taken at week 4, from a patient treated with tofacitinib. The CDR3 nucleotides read TGTGCCTGGAGTGTATCCAGAGAGCAGTACTTC. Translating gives CAWSVSREQYF.